The entry below describes one T cell receptor beta chain. Its antigen remains unidentified. The sample holds no much larger clone one base away, and base qualities are not on file. This CDR3 is also generated by other DNA sequences in the sample. One collaborating source in Seattle enrolled patients while the patients were actively infected and followed the patients over time throughout the course of disease. Each collaborating institution followed its own protocols to collect whole blood in K2EDTA tubes. Collaborator samples were shipped for TCRbeta analysis as frozen whole blood, isolated PBMCs, or DNA extracted from either sample type. The data belong to a study of blood T cell repertoires in COVID-19 (dated by TCRdb to 2018 to 2021). Study-wide context: Samples covering the acute and convalescent phases of COVID-19 were provided by collaborators in the United States, Italy and Spain. The samples were drawn from two sources: the first 160 participants of the ongoing ImmuneRACE study, and fewer than 1,500 subjects contributed by 6 global collaborators. The repertoires were made available in a free public database intended to serve as a resource for research on the immune response to SARS-CoV-2. Sample metadata almost always included a de-identified subject ID, COVID-19 status, age in years and sex. The material from the prospective study consisted of cDNA or gDNA derived from T cells, B-cell-depleted T cells, or PBMCs. HLA class I and class II types, where available, came from metadata supplied by the sample provider rather than from assay-based typing. Subjects who had been exposed to COVID-19, were actively infected with it, or had recovered from it provided the deeply sampled blood TCRbeta repertoires that made up the dataset.

The paper as a whole reports these results and caveats: The amount of clinical and demographic metadata varied by source and participant and was provided uncurated.

TCRbeta CDR3 regions were amplified from genomic DNA by means of the immunoSEQ Assay, a bias-controlled multiplex PCR. In the source study's methods: The number of nucleated cells in each sample was estimated by amplification of reference gene primers within the assay. To quantify the absolute abundance of each unique TCRbeta CDR3 rearrangement, sequence reads were collapsed and filtered. For each sample, productive Simpson clonality was calculated as the square root of Simpson's diversity index across productive rearrangements. TCRdb's version of the immuneACCESS table is confined to in-frame rearrangements and falls short of the full clone set. An unresolved V gene accounts for under half of the shortfall where checked; the remainder is of unknown origin. V, J and clone size are those of that table, while D and trimming were read from the DNA. The sample table contains approximately 170,000 clones; only one count was recorded for under 90% of them. About 15% of the sample comes from the top ten.

The germline V gene (reference sequence) yields MNHEY for CDR1 and SMNVEV for CDR2. Measured from the cysteine to the phenylalanine, the CDR3 is 14 residues long. Only CDR3 DNA remains: 42 bases, in frame from the first base. Compared with germline, V lacks 5 bases and J lacks 2 bases; bases without a gene match: 4. The chain uses TRBV27 and TRBJ1-2, with 8 bases aligning to TRBD1. This receptor was taken from a woman in her 70s with COVID-19, enrolled during active disease. The sequenced sample consisted of peripheral blood. The CDR3: CASSPRTGNYGYTF. The bases read TGTGCCAGCAGTCCGAGGACAGGGAACTATGGCTACACCTTC.